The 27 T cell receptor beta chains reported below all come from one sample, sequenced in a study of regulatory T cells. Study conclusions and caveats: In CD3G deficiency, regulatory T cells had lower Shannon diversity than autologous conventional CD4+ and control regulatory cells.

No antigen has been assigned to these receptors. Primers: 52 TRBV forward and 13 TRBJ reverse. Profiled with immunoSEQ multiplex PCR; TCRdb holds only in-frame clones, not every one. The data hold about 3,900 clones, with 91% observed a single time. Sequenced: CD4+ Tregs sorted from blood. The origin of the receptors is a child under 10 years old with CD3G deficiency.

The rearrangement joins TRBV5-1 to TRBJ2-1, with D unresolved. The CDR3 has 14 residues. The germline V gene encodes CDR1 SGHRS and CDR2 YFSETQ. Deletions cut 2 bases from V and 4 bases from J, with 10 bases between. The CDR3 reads CASSLQGVYNEQFF. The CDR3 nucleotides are TGCGCCAGCAGCTTACAAGGTGTTTACAATGAGCAGTTCTTC.

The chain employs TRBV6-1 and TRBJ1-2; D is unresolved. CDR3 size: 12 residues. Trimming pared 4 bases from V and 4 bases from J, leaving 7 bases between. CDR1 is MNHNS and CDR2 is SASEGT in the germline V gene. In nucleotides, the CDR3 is TGTGCCAGCAGTGGACAATCCTATGGCTACACCTTC. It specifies CASSGQSYGYTF.

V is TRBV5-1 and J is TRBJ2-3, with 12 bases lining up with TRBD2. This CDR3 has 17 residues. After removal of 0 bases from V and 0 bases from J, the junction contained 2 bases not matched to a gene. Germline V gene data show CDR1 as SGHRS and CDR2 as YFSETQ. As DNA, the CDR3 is TGCGCCAGCAGCTTGGCCGGGACTAGCGGGAGCACAGATACGCAGTATTTT. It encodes CASSLAGTSGSTDTQYF.

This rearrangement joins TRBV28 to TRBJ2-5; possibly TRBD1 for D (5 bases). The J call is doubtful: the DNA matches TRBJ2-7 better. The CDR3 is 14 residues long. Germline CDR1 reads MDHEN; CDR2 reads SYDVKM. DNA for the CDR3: TGTGCCAGCAGTTTATTTGGACACTCCTACGAGCAGTACTTC. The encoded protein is CASSLFGHSYEQYF.

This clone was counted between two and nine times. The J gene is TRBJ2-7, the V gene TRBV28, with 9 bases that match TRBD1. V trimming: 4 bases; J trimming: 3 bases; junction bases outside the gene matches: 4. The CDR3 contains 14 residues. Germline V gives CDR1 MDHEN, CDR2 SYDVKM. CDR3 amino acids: CASSSSTGGYEQYF. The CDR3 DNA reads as TGTGCCAGCAGTTCCTCGACAGGGGGCTACGAGCAGTACTTC.

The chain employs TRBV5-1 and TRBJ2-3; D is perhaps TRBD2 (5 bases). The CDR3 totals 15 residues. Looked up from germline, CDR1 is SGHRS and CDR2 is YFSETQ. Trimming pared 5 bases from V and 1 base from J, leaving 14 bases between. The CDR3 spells CASRLGFGGTDTQYF. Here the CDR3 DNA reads TGCGCCAGCAGGCTCGGATTCGGGGGCACAGATACGCAGTATTTT.

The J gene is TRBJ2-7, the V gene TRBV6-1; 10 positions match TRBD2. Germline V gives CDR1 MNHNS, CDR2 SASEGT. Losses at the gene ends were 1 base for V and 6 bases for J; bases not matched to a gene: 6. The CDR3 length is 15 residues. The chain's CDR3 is CASSEGASGRGEQYF. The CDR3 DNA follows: TGTGCCAGCAGTGAAGGGGCTAGCGGGAGAGGCGAGCAGTACTTC.

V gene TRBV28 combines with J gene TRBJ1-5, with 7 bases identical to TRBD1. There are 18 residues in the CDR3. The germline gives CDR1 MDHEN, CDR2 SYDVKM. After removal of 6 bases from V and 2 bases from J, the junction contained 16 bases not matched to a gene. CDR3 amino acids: CASRGTGDSALGNQPQHF. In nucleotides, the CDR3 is TGTGCCAGCAGGGGCACGGGGGACAGCGCCCTCGGCAATCAGCCCCAGCATTTT.

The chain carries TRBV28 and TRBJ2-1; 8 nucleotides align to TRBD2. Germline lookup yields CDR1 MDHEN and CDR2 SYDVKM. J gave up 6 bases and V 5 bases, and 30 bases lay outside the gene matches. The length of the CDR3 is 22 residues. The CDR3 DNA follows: TGTGCCAGCAGTCCTCGTAGGGGACTAGTAAAACTTTTTGCGTCTTCGGGCAATGAGCAGTTCTTC. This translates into CASSPRRGLVKLFASSGNEQFF.

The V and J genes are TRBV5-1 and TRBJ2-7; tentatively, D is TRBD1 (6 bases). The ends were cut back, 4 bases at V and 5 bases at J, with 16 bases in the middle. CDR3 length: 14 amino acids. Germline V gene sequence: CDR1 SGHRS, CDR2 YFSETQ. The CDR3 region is CASSVRGPQDEQYF. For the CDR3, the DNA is TGCGCCAGCAGCGTCAGGGGACCTCAGGACGAGCAGTACTTC.

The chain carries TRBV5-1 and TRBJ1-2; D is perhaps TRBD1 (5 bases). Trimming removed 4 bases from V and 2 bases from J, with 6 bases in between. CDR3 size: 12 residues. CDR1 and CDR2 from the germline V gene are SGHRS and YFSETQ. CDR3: CASSGDNYGYTF. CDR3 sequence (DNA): TGCGCCAGCAGCGGGGACAACTATGGCTACACCTTC.

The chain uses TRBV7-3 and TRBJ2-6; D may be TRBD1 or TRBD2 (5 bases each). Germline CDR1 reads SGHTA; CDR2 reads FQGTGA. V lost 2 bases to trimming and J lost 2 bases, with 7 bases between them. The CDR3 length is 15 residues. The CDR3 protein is CASSLGGPGANVLTF. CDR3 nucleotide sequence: TGTGCCAGCAGCTTAGGGGGACCTGGGGCCAACGTCCTGACTTTC.

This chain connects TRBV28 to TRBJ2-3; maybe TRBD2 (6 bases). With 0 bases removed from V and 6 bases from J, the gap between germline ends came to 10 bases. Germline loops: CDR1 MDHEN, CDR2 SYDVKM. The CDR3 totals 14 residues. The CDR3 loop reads CASSLWSRGDTQYF. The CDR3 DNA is TGTGCCAGCAGTTTATGGTCCCGGGGGGATACGCAGTATTTT.

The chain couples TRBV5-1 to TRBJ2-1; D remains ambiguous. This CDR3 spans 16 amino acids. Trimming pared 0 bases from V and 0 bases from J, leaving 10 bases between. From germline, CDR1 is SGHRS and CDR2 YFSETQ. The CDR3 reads CASSLAASGSYNEQFF. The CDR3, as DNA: TGCGCCAGCAGCTTGGCCGCCAGTGGCTCCTACAATGAGCAGTTCTTC.

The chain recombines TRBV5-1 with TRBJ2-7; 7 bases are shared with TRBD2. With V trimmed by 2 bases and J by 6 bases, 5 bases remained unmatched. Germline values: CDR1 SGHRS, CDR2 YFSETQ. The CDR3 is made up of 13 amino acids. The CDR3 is CASSFEAGTEQYF. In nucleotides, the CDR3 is TGCGCCAGCAGCTTCGAAGCGGGAACCGAGCAGTACTTC.

CDR3 nucleotides: TGTGCCAGCAGCTTAGCGGGTCTCAGCAATGAGCAGTTCTTC. Encoded protein: CASSLAGLSNEQFF. The V gene is TRBV7-9, the J gene TRBJ2-1; no clear D. CDR3 length equals 14 residues. The V end lost 0 bases, the J end lost 6 bases, and 9 bases lay between the germline ends. Germline CDR1 is SEHNR and CDR2 is FQNEAQ (reference sequence).

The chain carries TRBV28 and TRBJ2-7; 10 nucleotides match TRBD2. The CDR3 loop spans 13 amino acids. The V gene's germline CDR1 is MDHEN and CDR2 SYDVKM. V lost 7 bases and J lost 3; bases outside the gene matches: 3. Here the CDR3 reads CASTSGRDYEQYF. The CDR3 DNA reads TGTGCCAGCACTAGCGGGAGAGACTACGAGCAGTACTTC.

The CDR3 region has the DNA TGTGCCAGCAGCTCTTACGGGGGGAGGGCTTTCAATGAGCAGTTCTTC. Its translation is CASSSYGGRAFNEQFF. The chain has TRBV11-2 and TRBJ2-1; 7 bases line up with TRBD2. CDR3 size: 16 residues. Per germline, CDR1 SGHAT and CDR2 FQNNGV. J lost 6 bases, V lost 4 bases, and 12 bases had no gene match. Filled out from reference TRBV11-2 and TRBJ2-1, the complete variable domain reads EAGVAQSPRYKIIEKRQSVAFWCNPISGHATLYWYQQILGQGPKLLIQFQNNGVVDDSQLPKDRFSAERLKGVDSTLKIQPAKLEDSAVYLCASSSYGGRAFNEQFFGPGTRLTVL.

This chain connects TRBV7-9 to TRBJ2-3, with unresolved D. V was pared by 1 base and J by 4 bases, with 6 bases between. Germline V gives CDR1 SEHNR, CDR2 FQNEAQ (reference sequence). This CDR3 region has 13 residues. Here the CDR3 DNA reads TGTGCCAGCAGCTTAGGAGTGGCAGATACGCAGTATTTT. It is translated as CASSLGVADTQYF.

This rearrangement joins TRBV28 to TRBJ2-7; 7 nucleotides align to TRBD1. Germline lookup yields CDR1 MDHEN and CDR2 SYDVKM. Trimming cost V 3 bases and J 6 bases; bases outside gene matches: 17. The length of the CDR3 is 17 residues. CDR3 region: CASSFRMTGQVNSEQYF. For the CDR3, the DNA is TGTGCCAGCAGTTTCCGAATGACAGGGCAGGTAAATAGCGAGCAGTACTTC.

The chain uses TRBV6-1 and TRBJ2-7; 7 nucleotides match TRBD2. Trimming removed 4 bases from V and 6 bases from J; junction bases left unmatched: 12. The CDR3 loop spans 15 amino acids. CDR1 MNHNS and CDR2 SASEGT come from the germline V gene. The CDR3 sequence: CASSAPELLASEQYF. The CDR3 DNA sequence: TGTGCCAGCAGTGCCCCAGAGTTACTAGCGAGCGAGCAGTACTTC.

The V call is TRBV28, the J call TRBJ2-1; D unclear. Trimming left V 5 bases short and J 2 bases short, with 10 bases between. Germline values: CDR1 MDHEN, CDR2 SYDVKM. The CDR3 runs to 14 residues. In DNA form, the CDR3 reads TGTGCCAGCAGTCCCTGGTATACCTACAATGAGCAGTTCTTC. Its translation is CASSPWYTYNEQFF.

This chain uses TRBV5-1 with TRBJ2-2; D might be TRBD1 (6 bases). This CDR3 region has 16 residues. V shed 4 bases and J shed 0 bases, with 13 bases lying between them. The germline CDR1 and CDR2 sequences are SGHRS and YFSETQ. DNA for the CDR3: TGCGCCAGCAGCAGCCGGGACACTTCGAACACCGGGGAGCTGTTTTTT. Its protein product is CASSSRDTSNTGELFF.

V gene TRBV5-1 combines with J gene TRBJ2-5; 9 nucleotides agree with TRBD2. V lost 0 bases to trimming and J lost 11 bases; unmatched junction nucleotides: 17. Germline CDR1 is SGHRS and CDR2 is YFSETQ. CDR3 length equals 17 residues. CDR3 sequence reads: CASSLGLAEGSVREQYF. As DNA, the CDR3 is TGCGCCAGCAGCTTGGGACTAGCGGAAGGTAGCGTGCGAGAGCAGTACTTC.

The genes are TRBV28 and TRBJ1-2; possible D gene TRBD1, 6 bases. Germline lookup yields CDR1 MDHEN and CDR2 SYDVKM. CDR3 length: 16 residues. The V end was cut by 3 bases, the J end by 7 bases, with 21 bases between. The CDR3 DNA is TGTGCCAGCAGTTTTTTAGGACAGACCTTTAATGGTGGCTACACCTTC. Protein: CASSFLGQTFNGGYTF.

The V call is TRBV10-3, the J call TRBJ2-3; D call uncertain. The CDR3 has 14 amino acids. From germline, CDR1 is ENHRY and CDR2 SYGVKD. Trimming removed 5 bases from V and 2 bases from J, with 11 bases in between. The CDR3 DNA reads TGTGCCATCAGTAGTCTACACGTCACAGATACGCAGTATTTT. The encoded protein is CAISSLHVTDTQYF.

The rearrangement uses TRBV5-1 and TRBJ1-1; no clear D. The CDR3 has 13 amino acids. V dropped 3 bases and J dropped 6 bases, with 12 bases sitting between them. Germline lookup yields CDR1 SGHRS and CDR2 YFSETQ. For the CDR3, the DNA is TGCGCCAGCAGCTACTCCAGTTCCTCTGAAGCTTTCTTT. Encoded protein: CASSYSSSSEAFF.